These 32 T cell receptor beta chains originate from one sample sequenced in a study of cytomegalovirus exposure and HLA in healthy donors. The PCR contained 60 Vbeta and 13 Jbeta primers. Repertoires were generated with immunoSEQ multiplex PCR, while TCRdb's copy carries only in-frame clones and drops some. The sample includes around 90,000 clones, around three fifths of them seen just once. Sequencing used PBMCs. Receptors originate from a boy aged 10-17 years in good health and CMV-seropositive.

The chain has TRBV19 and TRBJ1-5; 8 bases map to TRBD1. The CDR3 is 18 residues long. Trimming cost V 4 bases and J 0 bases; bases outside gene matches: 11. Germline CDR1 reads LNHDA; CDR2 reads SQIVND (reference sequence). CDR3 protein: CASSTRPWTGNSNQPQHF. The DNA for the CDR3 is TGTGCCAGTAGTACGCGCCCGTGGACAGGGAATAGCAATCAGCCCCAGCATTTT.

The gene calls are TRBV5-4 and TRBJ2-5, with D tentatively TRBD2 (5 bases). Trimming cost V 0 bases and J 3 bases, with 6 bases left between them. The CDR3 totals 13 residues. The germline V gene has CDR1 SGHNT and CDR2 YYREEE (reference sequence). The CDR3: CASSLGSEETQYF. CDR3 sequence (DNA): TGTGCCAGCAGCTTGGGTAGCGAAGAGACCCAGTACTTC.

This clone was observed a handful of times. The chain has TRBV4-3 and TRBJ2-2, with D unresolved. Trimming removed 0 bases at V and 1 base at J, with 3 bases between. This CDR3 comprises 14 residues. The germline CDR1 and CDR2 sequences are LGHNA and YSLEER. The CDR3 protein is CASSQDMNTGELFF. CDR3 sequence (DNA): TGCGCCAGCAGCCAAGACATGAACACCGGGGAGCTGTTTTTT.

The gene calls are TRBV10-1 and TRBJ2-1; TRBD1 is a possible D gene (6 bases). The germline V and J ends were trimmed by 5 bases and 0 bases, with 14 bases remaining between them. CDR1 is WNHNN and CDR2 is SYGVQD in the germline V gene (reference sequence). The CDR3 is 16 residues long. The CDR3 sequence: CASSRYRDSSYNEQFF. DNA for the CDR3: TGCGCCAGCAGTCGATACAGGGATAGCTCCTACAATGAGCAGTTCTTC.

The rearrangement links TRBV19 to TRBJ1-1, with 7 bases lining up with TRBD1. This CDR3 region has 17 residues. Germline assignment: CDR1 LNHDA and CDR2 SQIVND (reference sequence). The V and J ends lost 8 bases and 0 bases, in that order; junction bases with no gene match: 15. This chain's CDR3 is CASSILLGGALNTEAFF. In nucleotides, the CDR3 is TGTGCCAGTTCGATACTGTTAGGGGGCGCATTGAACACTGAAGCTTTCTTT.

V is TRBV5-1 and J is TRBJ2-1; 8 bases are a match to TRBD2. Germline lookup yields CDR1 SGHRS and CDR2 YFSETQ. The CDR3 is made up of 17 amino acids. V dropped 0 bases and J dropped 2; count of bases not matched to a gene: 7. The CDR3 DNA reads as TGCGCCAGCAGCTTGGGGTCTAGCGGGTATACCTACAATGAGCAGTTCTTC. Protein: CASSLGSSGYTYNEQFF.

The chain combines TRBV5-4 with TRBJ1-2, with 11 nucleotides matching TRBD1. The CDR3 runs 15 residues. V shed 3 bases and J 3 bases; nucleotides not matched to a gene: 4. CDR1 and CDR2 (germline): SGHNT, YYREEE (reference sequence). The CDR3 sequence is CASSSGQGADYGYTF. The CDR3 region has the DNA TGTGCCAGCAGCTCAGGACAGGGGGCTGACTATGGCTACACCTTC.

The chain is built from TRBV30 and TRBJ1-3; no definite D call. The CDR3 has 14 amino acids. Looked up from germline, CDR1 is GTSNPN and CDR2 is SVGIG (reference sequence). Trimming pared 0 bases from V and 0 bases from J, leaving 6 bases between. The CDR3: CAWSVSFSGNTIYF. The CDR3 region has the DNA TGTGCCTGGAGTGTCAGTTTCTCTGGAAACACCATATATTTT. The complete variable domain, with remaining parts taken from reference TRBV30 and TRBJ1-3, reads SQTIHQWPATLVQPVGSPLSLECTVEGTSNPNLYWYRQAAGRGLQLLFYSVGIGQISSEVPQNLSASRPQDRQFILSSKKLLLSDSGFYLCAWSVSFSGNTIYFGEGSWLTVV.

The gene calls are TRBV6-1 and TRBJ2-1; possible D gene TRBD2, 6 bases. Germline CDR1 and CDR2: MNHNS and SASEGT. The CDR3 covers 14 residues. V was clipped by 11 bases and J by 4 bases, with 18 bases between them. In nucleotides, the CDR3 is TGTGCCGGTTCCTGGGGGGTGGGGTACAATGAGCAGTTCTTC. It is translated as CAGSWGVGYNEQFF.

The chain is built from TRBV5-4 and TRBJ2-5; a weak D match, TRBD2 (6 bases). The CDR3 runs 15 residues. Germline V gene data show CDR1 as SGHNT and CDR2 as YYREEE (reference sequence). The V gene lost 0 bases and the J gene lost 1 base, with 10 bases spanning the gap. The chain's CDR3 is CASSLVQRVQETQYF. In DNA form, the CDR3 reads TGTGCCAGCAGCTTGGTACAGCGGGTCCAAGAGACCCAGTACTTC.

The rearrangement joins TRBV5-4 to TRBJ1-1; TRBD1 matches 8 bases. Germline V gene data show CDR1 as SGHNT and CDR2 as YYREEE (reference sequence). The trim removed 5 bases at V and 5 bases at J, leaving 5 bases unmatched. The CDR3 runs to 13 residues. Here the CDR3 reads CASSRTGRTEAFF. CDR3 DNA sequence: TGTGCCAGCAGTCGGACAGGGAGGACTGAAGCTTTCTTT.

The rearrangement joins TRBV14 to TRBJ1-2; D is uncertain. This CDR3 contains 14 residues. With 3 bases removed from V and 4 bases from J, the gap between germline ends came to 12 bases. CDR1 and CDR2 (germline): SGHDN, FVKESK. DNA of the CDR3: TGTGCCAGCAGCCAGACGGGGATGGGCTATGGCTACACCTTC. Translated: CASSQTGMGYGYTF.

The rearrangement uses TRBV29-1 and TRBJ1-2; D is ambiguous. The V gene's germline CDR1 is SQVTM and CDR2 ANQGSEA. CDR3 size: 14 residues. V was shortened by 6 bases and J by 4 bases, with 18 bases between the two germline ends. This chain's CDR3 is CSVDPRTTGYGYTF. CDR3 nucleotide sequence: TGCAGCGTCGACCCCCGGACTACTGGCTATGGCTACACCTTC.

This clone appeared a few times. The J gene is TRBJ2-2, the V gene TRBV5-1, with 7 bases lining up with TRBD1. The junction had 11 bases not matched to a gene; V was cut back by 2 bases and J by 4 bases. The CDR3 consists of 17 residues. The germline V gene encodes CDR1 SGHRS and CDR2 YFSETQ. The CDR3 spells CASSLQTTGDLTGELFF. CDR3 DNA sequence: TGCGCCAGCAGCTTACAGACTACAGGGGATCTCACCGGGGAGCTGTTTTTT.

The V call is TRBV6-5, the J call TRBJ1-2, with unresolved D. The CDR3 extends over 13 amino acids. Germline values: CDR1 MNHEY, CDR2 SVGAGI. V dropped 5 bases and J dropped 2 bases, with 9 bases sitting between them. The CDR3 DNA reads as TGTGCCAGCAGTCGAGGCGGAAACTATGGCTACACCTTC. It yields the protein CASSRGGNYGYTF.

The chain employs TRBV5-1 and TRBJ2-5; 7 nucleotides match TRBD1. In germline, CDR1 is SGHRS, CDR2 YFSETQ. CDR3 size: 15 residues. V was clipped by 1 base and J by 7 bases; unmatched bases: 10. DNA of the CDR3: TGCGCCAGCAGCTTGACACAGGGGACGCGGAGGACCCAGTACTTC. Translated, it gives CASSLTQGTRRTQYF. Complete variable domain (other parts from reference TRBV5-1 and TRBJ2-5): KAGVTQTPRYLIKTRGQQVTLSCSPISGHRSVSWYQQTPGQGLQFLFEYFSETQRNKGNFPGRFSGRQFSNSRSEMNVSTLELGDSALYLCASSLTQGTRRTQYFGPGTRLLVL.

This rearrangement joins TRBV6-1 to TRBJ1-6; the D is unclear. This CDR3 is 13 amino acids long. Per the germline V gene, CDR1 is MNHNS and CDR2 is SASEGT. Deletions cut 3 bases from V and 4 bases from J, with 4 bases between. The CDR3 DNA follows: TGTGCCAGCAGTGACAGTTATAATTCACCCCTCCACTTT. Translating gives CASSDSYNSPLHF.

The chain recombines TRBV6-5 with TRBJ2-2, with a weak D call TRBD2 (6 bases). Trimming cost V 7 bases and J 7 bases, with 19 bases left between them. This CDR3 has 15 amino acids. Germline V gene sequence: CDR1 MNHEY, CDR2 SVGAGI. This CDR3 is CASKISRGTGGELFF. The CDR3 DNA follows: TGTGCCAGCAAAATCTCCCGGGGGACGGGCGGGGAGCTGTTTTTT.

The gene calls are TRBV7-2 and TRBJ1-1; tentatively, D is TRBD1 (5 bases). This CDR3 has 15 residues. Germline V gives CDR1 SGHTA, CDR2 FQGNSA. Trimming shortened V by 1 base and J by 0 bases, and 9 bases separated the two germline ends. Written as DNA, the CDR3 is TGTGCCAGCAGCTTAGTCTTACAGGTGAACACTGAAGCTTTCTTT. Protein product: CASSLVLQVNTEAFF.

The rearrangement uses TRBV9 and TRBJ2-3; the D is unclear. Between the trimmed V and J ends, which lost 0 bases and 10 bases, there was a span of 12 bases. The CDR3 covers 13 residues. Per germline, CDR1 SGDLS and CDR2 YYNGEE. DNA for the CDR3: TGTGCCAGCAGCGTAGCGCTAGGTGGGTCGCAGTATTTT. This codes for CASSVALGGSQYF.

The V gene is TRBV7-2, the J gene TRBJ2-7, with TRBD2 matching 7 bases. CDR3 size: 15 residues. Germline V gives CDR1 SGHTA, CDR2 FQGNSA. Trimming removed 0 bases from V and 0 bases from J; junction bases left unmatched: 2. CDR3 DNA sequence: TGTGCCAGCAGCTTAGCGGGGAGGGCCTCCTACGAGCAGTACTTC. Amino acid sequence: CASSLAGRASYEQYF.

J is TRBJ2-5 and V is TRBV9; D gene ambiguous. Trimming stripped 0 bases from V and 4 bases from J, with 10 bases between. Germline lookup yields CDR1 SGDLS and CDR2 YYNGEE. The CDR3 has 14 amino acids. As DNA, the CDR3 is TGTGCCAGCAGCGTAGCCCCGGAGAGAGAGACCCAGTACTTC. Protein sequence: CASSVAPERETQYF.

The chain combines TRBV25-1 with TRBJ2-5; 8 bases are shared with TRBD1. The J call is uncertain, as TRBJ2-7 better fits the DNA end. Germline CDR1 and CDR2: MGHDK and SYGVNS. The CDR3 is 15 residues long. The CDR3 nucleotides read TGTGCCAGCAGTGATACCGGGACAGGAGGCTACGAGCAGTACTTC. This codes for CASSDTGTGGYEQYF.

The rearrangement joins TRBV15 to TRBJ1-4; 8 nucleotides agree with TRBD1. The CDR3 loop spans 17 amino acids. The germline V gene has CDR1 LNHNV and CDR2 YYDKDF (reference sequence). Unmatched junction bases numbered 10, after V lost 2 bases and J lost 5 bases. CDR3 nucleotide sequence: TGTGCCACCAGCAGAAATGTATTGACAGGGGAGAATGAAAAACTGTTTTTT. Translated: CATSRNVLTGENEKLFF.

This chain joins TRBV5-1 and TRBJ2-7; TRBD2 aligns across 7 bases. Germline lookup yields CDR1 SGHRS and CDR2 YFSETQ. This CDR3 spans 14 amino acids. The V gene end was trimmed by 0 bases and the J gene end by 6 bases; junction bases not matched to a gene: 6. The CDR3 coding sequence is TGCGCCAGCAGCTTGGAAGGGACGGGGGGCGAGCAGTACTTC. Translation gives CASSLEGTGGEQYF. Looking up the rest from reference TRBV5-1 and TRBJ2-7 gives the full variable domain: KAGVTQTPRYLIKTRGQQVTLSCSPISGHRSVSWYQQTPGQGLQFLFEYFSETQRNKGNFPGRFSGRQFSNSRSEMNVSTLELGDSALYLCASSLEGTGGEQYFGPGTRLTVT.

For the CDR3, the DNA is TGCGCCAGCAGCTTGGTAGGCGACAGCAATTCCAATGGCTACACCTTC. It yields the protein CASSLVGDSNSNGYTF. The chain employs TRBV5-1 and TRBJ1-2; tentatively, D is TRBD1 (5 bases). The V gene's germline CDR1 is SGHRS and CDR2 YFSETQ. CDR3 length: 16 residues. Trimming left V 0 bases short and J 6 bases short, with 18 bases between.

This rearrangement joins TRBV25-1 to TRBJ1-4; D ambiguous. The CDR3 sequence is 13 residues long. Deletions cut 3 bases from V and 0 bases from J, with 2 bases between. Germline CDR1 and CDR2: MGHDK and SYGVNS. The CDR3 loop reads CASSDSTNEKLFF. The DNA for the CDR3 is TGTGCCAGCAGTGACTCAACTAATGAAAAACTGTTTTTT.

The chain is built from TRBV5-1 and TRBJ1-2; 9 nucleotides match TRBD1. Trimming removed 3 bases from V and 5 bases from J; junction bases left unmatched: 14. Germline loops: CDR1 SGHRS, CDR2 YFSETQ. This CDR3 has 17 amino acids. The CDR3 DNA reads as TGCGCCAGCAGCTCCATGTGGACAGGGGCGCGATCTTATGGCTACACCTTC. Translation gives CASSSMWTGARSYGYTF.

V and J are TRBV9 and TRBJ2-6, with unresolved D. V lost 0 bases to trimming and J lost 2 bases, with 12 bases between them. This CDR3 is 17 amino acids long. CDR1 and CDR2 (germline): SGDLS, YYNGEE. The CDR3 here is CASSVDIGGAGANVLTF. The CDR3 nucleotides are TGTGCCAGCAGCGTAGATATCGGTGGAGCTGGGGCCAACGTCCTGACTTTC.

This clone was recorded a few times. The gene calls are TRBV29-1 and TRBJ1-5; D may be TRBD1 (6 bases). CDR1 and CDR2 (germline): SQVTM, ANQGSEA. V was clipped by 2 bases and J by 7 bases, with 12 bases between them. This CDR3 is built from 13 residues. This CDR3 is CSVERGFGQPQHF. In nucleotides, the CDR3 is TGCAGCGTTGAAAGGGGGTTCGGGCAGCCCCAGCATTTT. Full variable domain (remainder filled in from reference TRBV29-1 and TRBJ1-5): SAVISQKPSRDICQRGTSLTIQCQVDSQVTMMFWYRQQPGQSLTLIATANQGSEATYESGFVIDKFPISRPNLTFSTLTVSNMSPEDSSIYLCSVERGFGQPQHFGDGTRLSIL.

V usage is TRBV9 and J usage is TRBJ2-7; D may be TRBD2 (7 bases). This CDR3 has 15 amino acids. Germline-derived CDR1 and CDR2 are SGDLS and YYNGEE. Trimming took off 2 bases at V and 0 bases at J, with 12 bases between the two ends. CDR3: CASSVGGGGSYEQYF. The CDR3 nucleotides are TGTGCCAGCAGCGTGGGGGGGGGCGGCTCCTACGAGCAGTACTTC.

This CDR3 is CASRRTRDDNEQFF. The CDR3 nucleotides read TGCGCCAGCAGAAGGACTAGGGATGACAATGAGCAGTTCTTC. The rearrangement links TRBV10-2 to TRBJ2-1, with 7 bases aligning to TRBD2. CDR1 and CDR2 from the germline V gene are WSHSY and SAAADI. The CDR3 is made up of 14 amino acids. With V trimmed by 6 bases and J by 5 bases, 7 bases remained unmatched.